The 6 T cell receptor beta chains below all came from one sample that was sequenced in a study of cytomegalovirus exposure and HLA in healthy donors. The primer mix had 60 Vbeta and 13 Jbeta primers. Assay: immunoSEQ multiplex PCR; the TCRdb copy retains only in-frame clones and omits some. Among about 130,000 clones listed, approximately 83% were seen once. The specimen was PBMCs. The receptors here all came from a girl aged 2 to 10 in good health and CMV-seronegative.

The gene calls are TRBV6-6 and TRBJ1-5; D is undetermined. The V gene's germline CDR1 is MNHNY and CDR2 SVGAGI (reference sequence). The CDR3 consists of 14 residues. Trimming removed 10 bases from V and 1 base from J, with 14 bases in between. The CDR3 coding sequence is TGTGCCACTCTACAGCCAGGAAGCAATCAGCCCCAGCATTTT. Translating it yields CATLQPGSNQPQHF.

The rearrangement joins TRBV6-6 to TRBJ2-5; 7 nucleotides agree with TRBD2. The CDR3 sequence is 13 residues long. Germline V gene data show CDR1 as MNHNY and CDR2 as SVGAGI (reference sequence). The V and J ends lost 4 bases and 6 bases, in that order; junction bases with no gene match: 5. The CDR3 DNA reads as TGTGCCAGCAGTTTCAAACTAGCGAAGACCCAGTACTTC. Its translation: CASSFKLAKTQYF.

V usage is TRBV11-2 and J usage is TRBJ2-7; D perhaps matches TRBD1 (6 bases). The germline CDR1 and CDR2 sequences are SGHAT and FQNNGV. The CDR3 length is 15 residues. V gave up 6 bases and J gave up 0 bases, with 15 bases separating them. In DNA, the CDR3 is TGTGCCAGCAGGCCCACAGGGTCCCTCTCCTACGAGCAGTACTTC. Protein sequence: CASRPTGSLSYEQYF.

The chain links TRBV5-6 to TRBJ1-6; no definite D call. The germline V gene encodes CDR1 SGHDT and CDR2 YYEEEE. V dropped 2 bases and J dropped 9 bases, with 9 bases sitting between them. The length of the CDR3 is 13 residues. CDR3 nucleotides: TGTGCCAGCAGCTTCGGGGATCCTTCACCCCTCCACTTT. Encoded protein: CASSFGDPSPLHF.

CDR3 DNA: TGTGCCAGCAGCTCAATAAGGACAGGGGCCTTCGAGCAGTACTTC. Translated, it gives CASSSIRTGAFEQYF. The chain is built from TRBV7-9 and TRBJ2-5, with TRBD1 matching over 9 bases. The J call is uncertain, as TRBJ2-7 better fits the DNA end. The CDR3 runs to 15 residues. Germline V gene sequence: CDR1 SEHNR, CDR2 FQNEAQ (reference sequence).

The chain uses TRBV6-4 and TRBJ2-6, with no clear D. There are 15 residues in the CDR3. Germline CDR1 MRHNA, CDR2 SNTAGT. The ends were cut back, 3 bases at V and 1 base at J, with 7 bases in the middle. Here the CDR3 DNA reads TGTGCCAGCAGTGATTCCGCGTCTGGGGCCAACGTCCTGACTTTC. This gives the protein CASSDSASGANVLTF.